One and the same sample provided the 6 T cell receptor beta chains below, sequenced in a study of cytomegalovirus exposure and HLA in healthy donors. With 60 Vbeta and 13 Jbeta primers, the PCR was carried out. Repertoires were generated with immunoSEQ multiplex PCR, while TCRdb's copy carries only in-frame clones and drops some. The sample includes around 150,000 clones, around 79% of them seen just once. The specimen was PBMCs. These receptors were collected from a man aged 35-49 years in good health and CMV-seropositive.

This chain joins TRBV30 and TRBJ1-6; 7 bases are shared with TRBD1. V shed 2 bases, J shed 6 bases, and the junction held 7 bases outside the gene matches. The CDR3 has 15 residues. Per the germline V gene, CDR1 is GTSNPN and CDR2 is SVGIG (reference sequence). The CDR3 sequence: CAWSTGTAFNSPLHF. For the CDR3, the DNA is TGTGCCTGGAGTACCGGGACAGCTTTTAATTCACCCCTCCACTTT.

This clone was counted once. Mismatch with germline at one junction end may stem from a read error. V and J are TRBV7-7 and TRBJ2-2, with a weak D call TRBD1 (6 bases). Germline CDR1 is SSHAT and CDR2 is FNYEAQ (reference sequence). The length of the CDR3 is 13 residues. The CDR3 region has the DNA TGTGCTAGCAGCTCACAGGGCGCCGGGGAGCTGTTTTTT. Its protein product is CASSSQGAGELFF.

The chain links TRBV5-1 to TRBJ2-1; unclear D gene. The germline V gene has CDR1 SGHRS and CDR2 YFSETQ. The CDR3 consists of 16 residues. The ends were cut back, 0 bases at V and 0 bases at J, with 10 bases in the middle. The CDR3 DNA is TGCGCCAGCAGCTTGGGCTTTTTTAGCTCCTACAATGAGCAGTTCTTC. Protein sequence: CASSLGFFSSYNEQFF.

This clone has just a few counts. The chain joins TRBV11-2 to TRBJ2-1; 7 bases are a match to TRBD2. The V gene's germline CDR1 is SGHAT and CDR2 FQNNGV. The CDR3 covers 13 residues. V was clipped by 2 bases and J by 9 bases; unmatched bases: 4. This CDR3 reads CASSLLGGTEQFF. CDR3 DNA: TGTGCCAGCAGCTTATTGGGAGGGACTGAGCAGTTCTTC.

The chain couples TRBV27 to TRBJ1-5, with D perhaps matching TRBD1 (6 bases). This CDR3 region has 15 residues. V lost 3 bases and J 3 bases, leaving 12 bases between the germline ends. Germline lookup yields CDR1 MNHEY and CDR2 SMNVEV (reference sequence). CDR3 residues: CASSFLDRLNQPQHF. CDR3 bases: TGTGCCAGCAGTTTCCTGGACAGACTCAATCAGCCCCAGCATTTT.

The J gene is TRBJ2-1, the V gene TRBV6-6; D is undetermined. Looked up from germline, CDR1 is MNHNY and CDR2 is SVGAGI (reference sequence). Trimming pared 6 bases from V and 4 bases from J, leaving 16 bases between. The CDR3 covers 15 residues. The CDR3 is CASSASRTLYNEQFF. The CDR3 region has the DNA TGTGCCAGCAGCGCCTCCAGAACGCTTTACAATGAGCAGTTCTTC.